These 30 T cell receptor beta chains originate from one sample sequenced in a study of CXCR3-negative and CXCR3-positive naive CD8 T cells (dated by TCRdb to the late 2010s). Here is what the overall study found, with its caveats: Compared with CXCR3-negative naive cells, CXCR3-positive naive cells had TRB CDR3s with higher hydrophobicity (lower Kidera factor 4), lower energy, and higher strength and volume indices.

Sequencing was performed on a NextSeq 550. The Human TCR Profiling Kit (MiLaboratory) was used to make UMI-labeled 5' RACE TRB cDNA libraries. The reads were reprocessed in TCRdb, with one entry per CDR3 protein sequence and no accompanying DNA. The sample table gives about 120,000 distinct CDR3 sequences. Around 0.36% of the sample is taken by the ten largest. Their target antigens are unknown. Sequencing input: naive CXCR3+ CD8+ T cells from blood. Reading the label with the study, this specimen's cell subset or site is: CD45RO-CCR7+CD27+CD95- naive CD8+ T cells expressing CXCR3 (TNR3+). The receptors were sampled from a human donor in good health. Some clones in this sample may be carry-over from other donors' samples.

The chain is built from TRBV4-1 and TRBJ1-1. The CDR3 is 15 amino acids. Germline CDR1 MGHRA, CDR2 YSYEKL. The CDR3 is CASSQDEDLNTEAFF.

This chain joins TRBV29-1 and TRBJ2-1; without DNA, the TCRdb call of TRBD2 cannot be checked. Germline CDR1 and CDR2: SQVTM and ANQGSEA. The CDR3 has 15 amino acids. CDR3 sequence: CSATGTSGDYNEQFF.

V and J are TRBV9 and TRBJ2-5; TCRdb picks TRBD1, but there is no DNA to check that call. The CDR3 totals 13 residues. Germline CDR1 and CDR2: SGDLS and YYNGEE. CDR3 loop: CASSLGQVETQYF.

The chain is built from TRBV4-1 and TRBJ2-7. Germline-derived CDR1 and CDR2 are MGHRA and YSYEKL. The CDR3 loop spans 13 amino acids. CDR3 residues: CASSQQGPYEQYF.

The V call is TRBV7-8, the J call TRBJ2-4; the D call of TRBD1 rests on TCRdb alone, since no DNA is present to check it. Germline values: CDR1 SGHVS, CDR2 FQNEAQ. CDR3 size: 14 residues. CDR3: CASSSHGGDRIQYF.

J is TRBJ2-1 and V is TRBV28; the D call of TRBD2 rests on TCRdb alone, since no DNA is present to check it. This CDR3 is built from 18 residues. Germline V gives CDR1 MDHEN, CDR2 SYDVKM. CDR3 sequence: CASSSGRVSTGSIYEQFF.

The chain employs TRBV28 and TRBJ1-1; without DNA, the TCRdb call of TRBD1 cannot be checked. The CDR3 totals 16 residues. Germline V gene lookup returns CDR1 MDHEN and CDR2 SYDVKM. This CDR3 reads CASSSRDRGSNTEAFF.

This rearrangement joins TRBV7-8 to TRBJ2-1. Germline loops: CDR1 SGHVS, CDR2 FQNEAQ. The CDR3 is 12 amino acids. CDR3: CASSLRVYEQFF.

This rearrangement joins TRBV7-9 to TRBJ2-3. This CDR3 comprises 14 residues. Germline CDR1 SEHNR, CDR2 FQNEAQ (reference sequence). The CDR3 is CASSLQASTDTQYF.

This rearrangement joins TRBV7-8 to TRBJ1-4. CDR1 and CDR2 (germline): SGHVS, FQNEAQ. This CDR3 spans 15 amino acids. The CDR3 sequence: CASSLGSATNEKLFF.

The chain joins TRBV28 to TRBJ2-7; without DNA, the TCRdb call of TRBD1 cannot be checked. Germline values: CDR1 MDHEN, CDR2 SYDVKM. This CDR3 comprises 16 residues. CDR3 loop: CASSFATGTGFYEQYF.

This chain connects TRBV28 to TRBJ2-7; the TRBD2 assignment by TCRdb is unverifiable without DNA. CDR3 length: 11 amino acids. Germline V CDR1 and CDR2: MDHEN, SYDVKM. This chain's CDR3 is CASWGGYEQYF.

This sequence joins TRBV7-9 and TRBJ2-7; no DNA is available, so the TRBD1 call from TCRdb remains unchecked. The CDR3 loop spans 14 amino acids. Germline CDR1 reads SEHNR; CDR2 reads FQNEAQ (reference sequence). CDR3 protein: CASSLAGTHYEQYF.

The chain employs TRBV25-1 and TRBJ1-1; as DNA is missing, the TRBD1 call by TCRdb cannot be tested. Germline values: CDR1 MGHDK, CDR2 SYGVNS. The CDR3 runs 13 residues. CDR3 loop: CASSTGVRTEAFF.

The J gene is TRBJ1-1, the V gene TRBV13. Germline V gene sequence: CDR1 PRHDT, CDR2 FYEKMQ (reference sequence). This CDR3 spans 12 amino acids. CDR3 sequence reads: CASSLITPQAFF.

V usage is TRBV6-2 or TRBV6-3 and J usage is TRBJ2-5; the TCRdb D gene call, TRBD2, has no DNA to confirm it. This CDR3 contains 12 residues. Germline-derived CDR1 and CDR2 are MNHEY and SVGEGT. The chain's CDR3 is CASVGLQETQYF.

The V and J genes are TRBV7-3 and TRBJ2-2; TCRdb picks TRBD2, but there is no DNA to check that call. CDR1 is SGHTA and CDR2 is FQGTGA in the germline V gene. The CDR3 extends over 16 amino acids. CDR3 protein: CASSLTRGGITGELFF.

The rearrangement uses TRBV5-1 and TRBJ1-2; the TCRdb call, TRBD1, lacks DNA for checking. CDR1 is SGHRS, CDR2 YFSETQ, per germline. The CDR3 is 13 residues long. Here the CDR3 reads CASSETGGDGYTF.

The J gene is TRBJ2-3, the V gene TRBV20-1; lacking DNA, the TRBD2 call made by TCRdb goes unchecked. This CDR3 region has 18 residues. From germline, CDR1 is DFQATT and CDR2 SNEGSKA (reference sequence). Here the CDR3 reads CSARDLGYGGRSTDTQYF.

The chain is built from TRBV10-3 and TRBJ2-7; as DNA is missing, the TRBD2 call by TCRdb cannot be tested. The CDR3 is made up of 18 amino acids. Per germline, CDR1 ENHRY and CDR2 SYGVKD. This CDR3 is CAISDFLSPGTLNYEQYF.

CDR3 sequence reads: CASSLGVTLNTEAFF. This rearrangement joins TRBV7-9 to TRBJ1-1. The V gene's germline CDR1 is SEHNR and CDR2 FQNEAQ (reference sequence). The CDR3 extends over 15 amino acids. The full variable domain, rest sourced from reference TRBV7-9 and TRBJ1-1, is DTGVSQNPRHKITKRGQNVTFRCDPISEHNRLYWYRQTLGQGPEFLTYFQNEAQLEKSRLLSDRFSAERPKGSFSTLEIQRTEQGDSAMYLCASSLGVTLNTEAFFGQGTRLTVV.

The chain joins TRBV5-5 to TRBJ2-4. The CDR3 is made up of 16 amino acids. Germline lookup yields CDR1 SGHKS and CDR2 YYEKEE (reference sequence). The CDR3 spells CASSFGRVGAKNIQYF.

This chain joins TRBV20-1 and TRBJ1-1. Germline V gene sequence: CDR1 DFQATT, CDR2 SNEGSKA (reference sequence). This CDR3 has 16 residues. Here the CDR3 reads CSAREVYRFPITEAFF.

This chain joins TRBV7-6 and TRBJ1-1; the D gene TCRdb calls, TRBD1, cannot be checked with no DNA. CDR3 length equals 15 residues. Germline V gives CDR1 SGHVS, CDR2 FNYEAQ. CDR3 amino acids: CASSLAQDRDTEAFF.

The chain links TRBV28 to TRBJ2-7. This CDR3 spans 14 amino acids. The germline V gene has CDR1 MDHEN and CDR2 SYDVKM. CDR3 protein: CASSGQRMTYEQYF. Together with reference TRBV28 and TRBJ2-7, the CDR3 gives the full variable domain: DVKVTQSSRYLVKRTGEKVFLECVQDMDHENMFWYRQDPGLGLRLIYFSYDVKMKEKGDIPEGYSVSREKKERFSLILESASTNQTSMYLCASSGQRMTYEQYFGPGTRLTVT.

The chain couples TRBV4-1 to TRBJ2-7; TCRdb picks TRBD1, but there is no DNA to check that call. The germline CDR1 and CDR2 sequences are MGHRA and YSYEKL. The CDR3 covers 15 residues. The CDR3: CASSAGHGSSYEQYF.

CDR3: CASSLAGIANYGYTF. This chain uses TRBV7-9 with TRBJ1-2; the D gene TCRdb calls, TRBD1, cannot be checked with no DNA. The CDR3 contains 15 residues. CDR1 is SEHNR and CDR2 is FQNEAQ in the germline V gene (reference sequence).

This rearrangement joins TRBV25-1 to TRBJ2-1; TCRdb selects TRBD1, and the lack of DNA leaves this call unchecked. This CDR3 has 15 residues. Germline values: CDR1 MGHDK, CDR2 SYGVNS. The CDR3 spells CASSATGGLHNEQFF.

CDR3 sequence reads: CASSLVLGHITNTEAFF. The chain employs TRBV11-2 and TRBJ1-1; as DNA is missing, the TRBD1 call by TCRdb cannot be tested. The length of the CDR3 is 17 residues. Germline CDR1 reads SGHAT; CDR2 reads FQNNGV. Full variable domain (missing parts from reference TRBV11-2 and TRBJ1-1): EAGVAQSPRYKIIEKRQSVAFWCNPISGHATLYWYQQILGQGPKLLIQFQNNGVVDDSQLPKDRFSAERLKGVDSTLKIQPAKLEDSAVYLCASSLVLGHITNTEAFFGQGTRLTVV.

The CDR3: CASKSSGLDTEAFF. This sequence joins TRBV6-1 and TRBJ1-1; TCRdb's D call, TRBD1, is unchecked because there is no DNA. This CDR3 contains 14 residues. CDR1 is MNHNS, CDR2 SASEGT, per germline.